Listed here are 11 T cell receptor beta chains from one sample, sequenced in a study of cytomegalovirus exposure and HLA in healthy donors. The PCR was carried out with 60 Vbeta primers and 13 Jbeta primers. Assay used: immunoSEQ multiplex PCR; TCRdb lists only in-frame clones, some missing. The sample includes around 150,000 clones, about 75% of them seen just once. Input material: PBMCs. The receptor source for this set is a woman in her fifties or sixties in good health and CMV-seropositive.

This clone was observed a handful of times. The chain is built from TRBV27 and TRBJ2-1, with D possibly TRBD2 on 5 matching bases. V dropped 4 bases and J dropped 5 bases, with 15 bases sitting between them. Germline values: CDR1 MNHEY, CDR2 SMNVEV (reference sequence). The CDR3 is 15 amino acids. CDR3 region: CASSSGADGDNEQFF. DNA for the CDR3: TGTGCCAGCAGTTCTGGAGCGGATGGGGACAATGAGCAGTTCTTC.

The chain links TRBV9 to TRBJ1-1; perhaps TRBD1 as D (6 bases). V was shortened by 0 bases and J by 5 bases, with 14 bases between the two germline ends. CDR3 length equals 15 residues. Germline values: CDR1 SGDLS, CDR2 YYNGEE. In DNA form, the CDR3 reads TGTGCCAGCAGCGTAGTATCAGGGGCCGGGACTGAAGCTTTCTTT. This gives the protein CASSVVSGAGTEAFF.

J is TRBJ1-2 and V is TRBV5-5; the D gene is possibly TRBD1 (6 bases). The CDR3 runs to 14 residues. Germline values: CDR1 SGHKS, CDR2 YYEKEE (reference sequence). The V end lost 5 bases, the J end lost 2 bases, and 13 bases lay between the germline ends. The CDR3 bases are TGTGCCAGCAGGTCCGGGACAACAAACTATGGCTACACCTTC. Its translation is CASRSGTTNYGYTF.

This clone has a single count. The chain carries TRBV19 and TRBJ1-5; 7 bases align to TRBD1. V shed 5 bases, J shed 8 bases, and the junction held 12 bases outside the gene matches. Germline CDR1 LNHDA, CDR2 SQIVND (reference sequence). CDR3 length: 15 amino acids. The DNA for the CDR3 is TGTGCCAGTAGTTGGAGGACAGGTGCCGGAGAGCCCCAGCATTTT. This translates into CASSWRTGAGEPQHF. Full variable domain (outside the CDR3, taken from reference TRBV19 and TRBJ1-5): DGGITQSPKYLFRKEGQNVTLSCEQNLNHDAMYWYRQDPGQGLRLIYYSQIVNDFQKGDIAEGYSVSREKKESFPLTVTSAQKNPTAFYLCASSWRTGAGEPQHFGDGTRLSIL.

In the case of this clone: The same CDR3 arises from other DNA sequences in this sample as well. The CDR3 DNA reads as TGTGCCAGCAGCTTATCTAATCAGCCCCAGCATTTT. It codes for CASSLSNQPQHF. The J gene is TRBJ1-5, the V gene TRBV7-9, with no clear D. The CDR3 length is 12 residues. The V gene lost 2 bases and the J gene lost 4 bases, with 3 bases spanning the gap. Per germline, CDR1 SEHNR and CDR2 FQNEAQ (reference sequence).

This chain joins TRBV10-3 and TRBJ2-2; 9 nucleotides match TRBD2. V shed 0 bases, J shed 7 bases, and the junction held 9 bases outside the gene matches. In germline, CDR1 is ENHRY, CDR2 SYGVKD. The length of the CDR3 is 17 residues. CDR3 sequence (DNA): TGTGCCATCAGTGAGTCGAGTTTGCGGGGGGGCCGCGGGGAGCTGTTTTTT. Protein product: CAISESSLRGGRGELFF.

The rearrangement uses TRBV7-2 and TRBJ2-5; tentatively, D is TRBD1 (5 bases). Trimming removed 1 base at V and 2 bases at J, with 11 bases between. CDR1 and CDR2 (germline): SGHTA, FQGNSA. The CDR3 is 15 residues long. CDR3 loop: CASSLGRVRQETQYF. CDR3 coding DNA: TGTGCCAGCAGCTTAGGCAGGGTACGGCAAGAGACCCAGTACTTC.

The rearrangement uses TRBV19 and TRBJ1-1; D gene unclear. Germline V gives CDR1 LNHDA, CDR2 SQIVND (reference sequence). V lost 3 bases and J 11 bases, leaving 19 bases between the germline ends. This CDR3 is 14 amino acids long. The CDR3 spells CASSISGSRWAAFF. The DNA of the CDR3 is TGTGCCAGTAGTATTTCGGGGTCACGGTGGGCGGCTTTCTTT.

The chain's CDR3 is CASSSRDSYNEQFF. The CDR3 region has the DNA TGTGCCAGCAGTTCCCGGGACTCCTACAATGAGCAGTTCTTC. The gene calls are TRBV28 and TRBJ2-1; TRBD2 might be the D (5 bases). The germline V gene has CDR1 MDHEN and CDR2 SYDVKM. The CDR3 length is 14 residues. V shed 4 bases and J shed 0 bases, with 7 bases lying between them.

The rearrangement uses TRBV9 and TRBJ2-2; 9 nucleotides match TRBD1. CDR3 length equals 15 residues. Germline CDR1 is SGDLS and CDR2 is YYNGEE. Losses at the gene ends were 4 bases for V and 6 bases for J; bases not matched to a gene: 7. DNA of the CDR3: TGTGCCAGCAGCTCGGGACAGGGAGGGCCCGGGGAGCTGTTTTTT. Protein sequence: CASSSGQGGPGELFF.

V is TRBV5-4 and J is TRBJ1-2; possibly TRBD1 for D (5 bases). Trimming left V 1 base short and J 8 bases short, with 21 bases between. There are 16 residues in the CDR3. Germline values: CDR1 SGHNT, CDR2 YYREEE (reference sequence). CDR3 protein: CASSLKRGPTSWGYTF. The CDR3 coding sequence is TGTGCCAGCAGCTTGAAGCGGGGCCCAACCTCTTGGGGCTACACCTTC.